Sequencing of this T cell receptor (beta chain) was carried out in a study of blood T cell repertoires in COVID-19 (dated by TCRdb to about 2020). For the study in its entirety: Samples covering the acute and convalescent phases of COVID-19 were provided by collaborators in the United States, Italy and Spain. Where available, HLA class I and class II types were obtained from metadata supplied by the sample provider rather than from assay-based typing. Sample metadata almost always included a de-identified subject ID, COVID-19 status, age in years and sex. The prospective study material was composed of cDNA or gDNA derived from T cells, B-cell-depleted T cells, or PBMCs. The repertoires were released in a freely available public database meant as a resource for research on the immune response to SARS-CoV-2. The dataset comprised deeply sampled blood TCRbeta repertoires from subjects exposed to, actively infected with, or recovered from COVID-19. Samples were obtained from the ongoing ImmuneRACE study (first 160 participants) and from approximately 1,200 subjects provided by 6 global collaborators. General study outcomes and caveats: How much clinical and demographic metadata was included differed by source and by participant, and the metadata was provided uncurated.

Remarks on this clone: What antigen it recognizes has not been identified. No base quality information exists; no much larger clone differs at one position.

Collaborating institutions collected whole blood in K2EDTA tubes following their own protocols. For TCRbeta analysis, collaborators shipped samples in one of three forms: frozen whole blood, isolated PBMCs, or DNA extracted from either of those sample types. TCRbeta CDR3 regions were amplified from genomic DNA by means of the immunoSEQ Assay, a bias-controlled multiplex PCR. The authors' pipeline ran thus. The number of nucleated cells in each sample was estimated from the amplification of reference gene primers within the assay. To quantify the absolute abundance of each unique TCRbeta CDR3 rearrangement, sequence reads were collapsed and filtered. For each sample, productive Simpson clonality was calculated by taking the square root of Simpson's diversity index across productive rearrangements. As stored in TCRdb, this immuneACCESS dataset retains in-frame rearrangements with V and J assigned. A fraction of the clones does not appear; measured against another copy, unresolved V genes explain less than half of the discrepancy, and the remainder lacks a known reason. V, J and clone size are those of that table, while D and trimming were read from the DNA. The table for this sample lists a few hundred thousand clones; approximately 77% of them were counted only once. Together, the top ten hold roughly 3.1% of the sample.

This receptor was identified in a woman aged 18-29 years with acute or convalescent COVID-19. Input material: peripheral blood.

The DNA reads as follows: TGTGCCAGCAGCTTAGGACTAGCGGGGGACACAGATACGCAGTATTTT. Its product reads: CASSLGLAGDTDTQYF. The V and J segments used are TRBV11-3 and TRBJ2-3, with 12 bases aligning to TRBD2. In the germline V gene, CDR1 corresponds to SGHNT and CDR2 to YENEEA. From the cysteine up to the phenylalanine, the CDR3 has a length of 16 residues. This entry keeps only the CDR3 DNA: 48 bases, framed from base 1. V is cut back by 1 base and J by 2 bases, with 1 base in the junction unmatched.